This TCR beta chain derives from a study of CD8+ T cells in alopecia areata. In the study overall: Treated patients were dosed with oral tofacitinib, taking 5 to 10 mg twice daily.

V lost 1 base and J 1 base, leaving 13 bases between the germline ends. This CDR3 region has 16 residues. The V gene's germline CDR1 is LGHNT and CDR2 FRNRAP. Described treatment: oral pan-JAK inhibitor, 5-10 mg twice daily. Isolation of CD4+ and CD8+ T cells from PBMCs was achieved by sorting. cDNA prepared by RNA extraction and subsequent reverse transcription served as the template for sequencing. The assay was immunoSEQ multiplex PCR, and TCRdb's table has in-frame clones only and misses some. The data hold 200,000 to 250,000 clones, with around three fifths observed a single time. The V call is TRBV12-5, the J call TRBJ1-1, with a weak D call TRBD1 (6 bases). This material consisted of CD4+ T cells sorted from blood, taken at week 4, from a patient treated with tofacitinib. The source is a human donor with alopecia areata. The CDR3 here is CASGLAPGHANTEAFF. The CDR3 nucleotides read TGTGCTAGTGGTTTGGCACCGGGACACGCGAACACTGAAGCTTTCTTT.